The 8 T cell receptor beta chains given below trace back to one sample, sequenced in a study of shared clonotypes between healthy human individuals. TCRdb's table, derived via immunoSEQ multiplex PCR, lists solely in-frame clones and lacks some. This sample has roughly 1.4 million clones, with approximately 98.5% found just once. Sequencing input: naive CD4+ T cells sorted from blood. Subset reported: CD45RA+ positively selected. The receptor source for this set is a young man in good health.

The chain links TRBV13 to TRBJ2-3; D remains ambiguous. There are 11 residues in the CDR3. The V and J ends lost 5 bases and 0 bases respectively, with 0 bases between them. Germline values: CDR1 PRHDT, CDR2 FYEKMQ (reference sequence). As DNA, the CDR3 is TGTGCCAGCAGCAGCACAGATACGCAGTATTTT. Protein: CASSSTDTQYF.

This clone was found once. V gene TRBV5-1 combines with J gene TRBJ2-2; 7 bases match TRBD1. Looked up from germline, CDR1 is SGHRS and CDR2 is YFSETQ. The CDR3 runs 17 residues. The junction had 15 bases not matched to a gene; V was cut back by 4 bases and J by 6 bases. This chain's CDR3 is CASSPKSGQVFAGELFF. DNA of the CDR3: TGCGCCAGCAGCCCCAAGTCAGGACAGGTCTTTGCCGGGGAGCTGTTTTTT.

The chain uses TRBV5-1 and TRBJ2-3, with unresolved D. Germline V gives CDR1 SGHRS, CDR2 YFSETQ. The V gene lost 4 bases and the J gene lost 0 bases, with 12 bases spanning the gap. The CDR3 loop spans 15 amino acids. The CDR3 coding sequence is TGCGCCAGCAGCGGGCGGACCCTTAGCACAGATACGCAGTATTTT. Amino acids: CASSGRTLSTDTQYF.

With respect to this clone: Other DNA variants within this sample encode the same CDR3. The chain uses TRBV18 and TRBJ2-1; 15 bases are shared with TRBD2. The germline CDR1 and CDR2 sequences are KGHSH and LQKENI. Trimming removed 0 bases from V and 10 bases from J; junction bases left unmatched: 4. The CDR3 contains 16 residues. CDR3 amino acids: CASSPPGLAGGGEQFF. In nucleotides, the CDR3 is TGTGCCAGCTCACCACCGGGACTAGCGGGAGGCGGAGAGCAGTTCTTC.

The gene calls are TRBV5-6 and TRBJ1-1; 8 bases line up with TRBD1. The V segment lost 6 bases and the J segment 7 bases; nucleotides outside the gene matches: 5. Looked up from germline, CDR1 is SGHDT and CDR2 is YYEEEE. CDR3 length equals 12 residues. The CDR3 region has the DNA TGTGCCAGCACGATACAGGGGGATGAAGCTTTCTTT. It encodes CASTIQGDEAFF.

V gene TRBV14 combines with J gene TRBJ2-7; 11 positions agree with TRBD1. Germline CDR1 and CDR2: SGHDN and FVKESK. This CDR3 comprises 14 residues. The trim removed 4 bases at V and 3 bases at J, leaving 2 bases unmatched. CDR3 bases: TGTGCCAGCAGCCGGACAGGGGGCTTCTACGAGCAGTACTTC. Its translation: CASSRTGGFYEQYF.

The genes are TRBV2 and TRBJ2-7; no definite D call. Germline CDR1 is SNHLY and CDR2 is FYNNEI. This CDR3 spans 13 amino acids. V dropped 6 bases and J dropped 6 bases, with 15 bases sitting between them. DNA for the CDR3: TGTGCCAGCAGACGGGCCCGGGTTTCCGAGCAGTACTTC. It specifies CASRRARVSEQYF.

The chain recombines TRBV5-6 with TRBJ2-5; no reliable D call. This CDR3 has 13 residues. CDR1 and CDR2 from the germline V gene are SGHDT and YYEEEE. V lost 0 bases to trimming and J lost 1 base, with 4 bases between them. As DNA, the CDR3 is TGTGCCAGCAGCTTGGGGGGCCAAGAGACCCAGTACTTC. This sequence encodes CASSLGGQETQYF.